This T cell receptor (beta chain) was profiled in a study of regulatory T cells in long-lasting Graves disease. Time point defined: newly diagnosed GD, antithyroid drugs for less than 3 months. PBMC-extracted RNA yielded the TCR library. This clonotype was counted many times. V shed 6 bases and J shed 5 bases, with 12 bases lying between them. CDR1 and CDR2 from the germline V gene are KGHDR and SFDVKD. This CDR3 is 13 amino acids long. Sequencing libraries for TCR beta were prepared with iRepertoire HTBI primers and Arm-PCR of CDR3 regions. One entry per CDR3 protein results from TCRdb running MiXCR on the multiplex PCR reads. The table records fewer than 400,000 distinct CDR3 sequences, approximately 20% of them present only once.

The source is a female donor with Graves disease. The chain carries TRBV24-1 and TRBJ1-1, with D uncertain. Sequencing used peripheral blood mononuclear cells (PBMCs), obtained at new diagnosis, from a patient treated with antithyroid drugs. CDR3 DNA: TGTGCCACCAGTATGGGAAGGTCAACTGAAGCTTTCTTT. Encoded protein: CATSMGRSTEAFF.